These T cell receptor beta chains were read from a single sample in a study of molecular identifiers for immune sequencing clone quantification. Each CDR3 protein gets one entry after TCRdb re-called the PCR reads with MiXCR. The table has fewer than 70,000 distinct CDR3 sequences, around 18% seen once. The specimen was naive CD8+ T cells from blood, with Jurkat cell RNA spiked in. These receptors were taken from a human donor in good health. Some libraries in this study had Jurkat cell RNA spiked in. Both conserved end residues are part of each CDR3. A D gene is named only where the DNA matches it firmly. The listing skips clone size in some rows; elsewhere it reads once, few, many or a size class.

size: .; V: TRBV7-8; J: TRBJ2-2; D: TRBD2; DNA: TGTGCCAGCAGCTCAGCGCTAGCGGGATTTGCCGCCGGGGAGCTGTTTTTT; CDR3: CASSSALAGFAAGELFF
size: .; V: TRBV12-3/TRBV12-4; J: TRBJ2-2; D: TRBD1; DNA: TGTGCCAGCAGTTCCTCCTGGACAGGGTACACCGGGGAGCTGTTTTTT; CDR3: CASSSSWTGYTGELFF
size: few; V: TRBV27; J: TRBJ2-5; D: .; DNA: TGTGCCAGTGGACTGGGCCTGGAGACCCAGTACTTC; CDR3: CASGLGLETQYF
size: many; V: TRBV19; J: TRBJ1-2; D: .; DNA: TGTGCCAGTAGTATGGACAGCTTTAACTATGGCTACACCTTC; CDR3: CASSMDSFNYGYTF
size: many; V: TRBV7-2; J: TRBJ1-1; D: .; DNA: TGTGCCAGCAGCTTTATAGGGCGGTTGGCCACTGAAGCTTTCTTT; CDR3: CASSFIGRLATEAFF
size: .; V: TRBV7-2; J: TRBJ1-2; D: .; DNA: TGTGCCAGCAGCTTTTTACAGAAGCTAAACTATGGCTACACCTTC; CDR3: CASSFLQKLNYGYTF
size: many; V: TRBV28; J: TRBJ2-5; D: .; DNA: TGTGCCAGCAGTTTTTATAAGGGGCAAGAGACCCAGTACTTC; CDR3: CASSFYKGQETQYF
size: many; V: TRBV20-1; J: TRBJ2-7; D: TRBD2; DNA: TGCAGTGCTAGTTTTCCAGCGGGACTACTCTACGAGCAGTACTTC; CDR3: CSASFPAGLLYEQYF
size: many; V: TRBV5-5; J: TRBJ2-7; D: TRBD1; DNA: TGTGCCAGCAGCGGGACAGGGTCCGAGCAGTACTTC; CDR3: CASSGTGSEQYF
size: .; V: TRBV6-2/TRBV6-3; J: TRBJ1-1; D: .; DNA: TGTGCCAGCAGGGGGCAGGGTATGATGAACACTGAAGCTTTCTTC; CDR3: CASRGQGMMNTEAFF
size: .; V: TRBV14; J: TRBJ2-1; D: .; DNA: TGTGCCAGCAGCCAAGACCAAGGGCGCCCCTACAATGAGCAGTTCTTC; CDR3: CASSQDQGRPYNEQFF
size: many; V: TRBV6-5; J: TRBJ1-1; D: .; DNA: TGTGCCAGCAGTTACTTTCCTTCTCAGAACACTGAAGCTTTCTTT; CDR3: CASSYFPSQNTEAFF
size: many; V: TRBV27; J: TRBJ2-4; D: TRBD2; DNA: TGTGCCAGCAGTTCCTTGTCAGCGGGAGAGGATTACATTCAGTACTTC; CDR3: CASSSLSAGEDYIQYF
size: many; V: TRBV4-1; J: TRBJ2-5; D: TRBD2; DNA: TGCGCCAGCAGTTGGCTAGCGGCCCCCCAAGAGACCCAGTACTTC; CDR3: CASSWLAAPQETQYF
size: .; V: TRBV6-5; J: TRBJ2-7; D: .; DNA: TGTGCCAGCAGTTACCCAGCGTACGAGCAGTACTTC; CDR3: CASSYPAYEQYF
size: many; V: TRBV18; J: TRBJ1-2; D: .; DNA: TGTGCCAGCTCGCAGGGCGGACAGATCATTACCCAGACTAACTATGGCTACACCTTC; CDR3: CASSQGGQIITQTNYGYTF
size: many; V: TRBV7-9; J: TRBJ2-3; D: .; DNA: TGTGCCAGCAGCAATCCACTAGTTCTGGAAGATACGCAGTATTTT; CDR3: CASSNPLVLEDTQYF
size: many; V: TRBV28; J: TRBJ2-7; D: TRBD1; DNA: TGTGCCAGCAGCACCAATGTCGAAACAGGGGCCACATCAATGATCGAGCAGTACTTC; CDR3: CASSTNVETGATSMIEQYF
size: many; V: TRBV4-1; J: TRBJ2-7; D: TRBD2; DNA: TGCGCCAGCAGCCGGACTAGCGAGAATTACTACGAGCAGTACTTC; CDR3: CASSRTSENYYEQYF
size: few; V: TRBV12-5; J: TRBJ2-7; D: TRBD1; DNA: TGTGCTAGTGGTTGGGGACAGGGGAGGATGTACGAGCAGTACTTC; CDR3: CASGWGQGRMYEQYF
size: many; V: TRBV6-4; J: TRBJ1-5; D: TRBD1; DNA: TGTGCCAGCAGTCTTATCCGGACAGGGAGGAACGGGAATGGCAATCAGCCCCAGCATTTT; CDR3: CASSLIRTGRNGNGNQPQHF
size: many; V: TRBV4-1; J: TRBJ1-4; D: TRBD1; DNA: TGCGCCAGCAGCCAAACGGACAGGGCTTACGAAAAACTGTTTTTT; CDR3: CASSQTDRAYEKLFF
size: many; V: TRBV9; J: TRBJ2-3; D: TRBD2; DNA: TGTGCCAGCGATAGCGGGAGTAGTCGGGCGGCAGATACGCAGTATTTT; CDR3: CASDSGSSRAADTQYF
size: many; V: TRBV5-1; J: TRBJ1-2; D: TRBD1; DNA: TGCGCCAGCAGCTGGATTCCCGAGGGGGCCCACTATGGCTACACCTTC; CDR3: CASSWIPEGAHYGYTF
size: many; V: TRBV11-3; J: TRBJ2-2; D: TRBD2; DNA: TGTGCCAGCAGCTTAGTAACTAGCGGGAGCCCGTACGCCGGGGAGCTGTTTTTT; CDR3: CASSLVTSGSPYAGELFF
size: many; V: TRBV11-2; J: TRBJ1-1; D: TRBD1; DNA: TGTGCCAGCAGCCCATGGGACAGACAGCTGAACACTGAAGCTTTCTTT; CDR3: CASSPWDRQLNTEAFF
size: many; V: TRBV28; J: TRBJ2-7; D: .; DNA: TGTGCCATCTCCGGGAGTTCCTACGAGCAGTACTTC; CDR3: CAISGSSYEQYF
size: many; V: TRBV23-1; J: TRBJ2-4; D: .; DNA: TGCGCCAGCAGTTCTCTCGTATCAATTTTAGCCAAAAACATTCAGTACTTC; CDR3: CASSSLVSILAKNIQYF
size: many; V: TRBV3-1; J: TRBJ2-3; D: .; DNA: TGTGCCAGCAGCACGCGACTTCTCGAACAGGGAGATGCAGATACGCAGTATTTT; CDR3: CASSTRLLEQGDADTQYF
size: many; V: TRBV20-1; J: TRBJ2-1; D: TRBD1; DNA: TGCAGTGCCCCCACCGGGGACAGCTACAATGAGCAGTTCTTC; CDR3: CSAPTGDSYNEQFF